This T cell receptor (beta chain) comes out of a study of Graves' ophthalmopathy and Graves' hyperthyroidism. Study-wide findings and caveats: Most expanded clonotypes in thyroid above 0.001 frequency also showed up in blood.

V was shortened by 4 bases and J by 5 bases, with 10 bases between the two germline ends. Germline V lookup: CDR1 SGHRS, CDR2 YFSETQ. The CDR3 has 13 residues. Uncontrolled infections, pregnancy, lactation or other autoimmune diseases led to patient exclusion. From fresh peripheral blood, around 9.3 ml in volume, the PBMCs were obtained. Note on this clonotype: What it binds is not known.

The authors amplified TCR beta CDR3 regions, and they did so from RNA transcripts for repertoire sequencing. Following a first-round RT-PCR that used HTBI primers, a second-round multiplex PCR was carried out. TCRdb processed the multiplex PCR reads anew with MiXCR; each CDR3 protein has one entry. This sample has 350,000 to 450,000 distinct CDR3 sequences; under 25% occur once, and the top ten carry 2.5% to 3.5%. The sample comprised peripheral blood. This receptor was taken from a woman between 18 and 30 years old with stable Graves' hyperthyroidism. This chain connects TRBV5-1 to TRBJ1-5; no definite D call. The CDR3, as DNA: TGCGCCAGCAGCCGCACGACCGATCAGCCCCAGCATTTT. Translation gives CASSRTTDQPQHF.